This TCR beta chain was sequenced for a study of cytomegalovirus exposure and HLA in healthy donors. Turning to the study itself: It was reported in a later analysis that the 100 to 150 validation repertoires used the same platform as the 650 to 800 first-cohort repertoires. Points from the study as a whole: The investigators catalogued 160 or so TCR beta chains as cytomegalovirus-associated.

Germline CDR1 LNHNV, CDR2 YYDKDF (reference sequence). The CDR3 extends over 14 amino acids. V lost 5 bases and J lost 0, with 8 bases in between. Libraries were prepared by immunoSEQ multiplex PCR; TCRdb keeps only in-frame clonotypes and omits some of them. This repertoire shows 150,000 to 200,000 clones, roughly 86% found once; its top ten account for roughly 1.5%. On this clone itself: Its target is not known.

The sample consisted of PBMCs. This chain uses TRBV15 with TRBJ1-3, with TRBD1 as a possible D gene (6 bases). This TCR was sampled from a woman aged 18-29 years in good health and CMV-seronegative. DNA of the CDR3: TGTGCCACCAGCGGGACACGCTCTGGAAACACCATATATTTT. Its protein product is CATSGTRSGNTIYF. Based on the CDR3 plus reference TRBV15 and TRBJ1-3, the full variable domain is DAMVIQNPRYQVTQFGKPVTLSCSQTLNHNVMYWYQQKSSQAPKLLFHYYDKDFNNEADTPDNFQSRRPNTSFCFLDIRSPGLGDTAMYLCATSGTRSGNTIYFGEGSWLTVV.